Each of the 5 T cell receptor beta chains below was sequenced from the same sample in a study of T cell responses to AZD1222 COVID-19 vaccine. Profiling relied on immunoSEQ multiplex PCR, and the TCRdb table lists in-frame clones only, not all of them. The repertoire holds about 200,000 clones, roughly 90% seen once, with around 3.5% in the top ten. The specimen comprised peripheral blood, sampled 28 days after the second AZD1222 dose. All receptors come from an adult who received the AZD1222 COVID-19 vaccine.

The chain couples TRBV11-2 to TRBJ2-5, with D possibly being TRBD1 or TRBD2 (6 bases each). The CDR3 has 15 amino acids. In germline, CDR1 is SGHAT, CDR2 FQNNGV. Trimming took 2 bases from V and 3 from J, leaving 13 bases between them. This CDR3 is CASSLRGAWEETQYF. The CDR3, as DNA: TGTGCCAGCAGCTTAAGGGGGGCGTGGGAAGAGACCCAGTACTTC.

The chain joins TRBV4-1 to TRBJ2-7; TRBD2 matches 10 bases. J gave up 5 bases and V 1 base, and 11 bases lay outside the gene matches. The V gene's germline CDR1 is MGHRA and CDR2 YSYEKL. CDR3 length equals 17 residues. The CDR3 loop is CASSQALGLAVEDEQYF. DNA of the CDR3: TGCGCCAGCAGCCAAGCCCTCGGACTAGCGGTGGAGGACGAGCAGTACTTC.

The genes are TRBV4-2 and TRBJ1-1; the D is unclear. The CDR3 contains 11 residues. V was trimmed by 7 bases and J by 7 bases, leaving 10 bases between them. Germline loops: CDR1 LGHNA, CDR2 YNFKEQ. The CDR3, as DNA: TGTGCCAGCACCCGAGACGGTGAAGCTTTCTTT. This translates into CASTRDGEAFF.

The chain joins TRBV28 to TRBJ1-5; D unresolved. The CDR3 extends over 12 amino acids. V dropped 7 bases and J dropped 4 bases, with 8 bases sitting between them. From germline, CDR1 is MDHEN and CDR2 SYDVKM. CDR3 sequence: CASTANNQPQHF. In DNA, the CDR3 is TGTGCCAGCACCGCCAATAATCAGCCCCAGCATTTT. Combining the CDR3 with reference TRBV28 and TRBJ1-5 gives the whole variable domain DVKVTQSSRYLVKRTGEKVFLECVQDMDHENMFWYRQDPGLGLRLIYFSYDVKMKEKGDIPEGYSVSREKKERFSLILESASTNQTSMYLCASTANNQPQHFGDGTRLSIL.

The chain has TRBV10-1 and TRBJ1-3, with D perhaps TRBD1 (6 bases). The germline V gene has CDR1 WNHNN and CDR2 SYGVQD (reference sequence). This CDR3 region has 17 residues. Trimming cost V 8 bases and J 0 bases, with 20 bases left between them. Here the CDR3 DNA reads TGCGCCAGCCTCCCGACCCCAGGGGCAAGCTCTGGAAACACCATATATTTT. Amino acids: CASLPTPGASSGNTIYF.